This T cell receptor beta chain was recovered during a study of blood T cells in healthy people across ages. Study-level results: Per million T cells, TCR beta diversity dropped about linearly as age rose. With naive T cell percentage, TCR beta diversity showed a strong correlation. Long-lived donors had more naive CD4+ cells and higher diversity than aged donors.

The donors, healthy Caucasians from Russia, were aged 6 to 90. Primed by a sample-barcoded 5' primer and a J-beta primer mix, a second PCR proceeded for about 6 to 12 cycles. TCRdb ran MiXCR on the 5' RACE reads and lists one entry per CDR3 protein. The sample lists about 1.4 million distinct CDR3 sequences; around 59% were seen once. Only a few counts were recorded for this clonotype. What it recognizes is unknown. The CDR3 is made up of 13 amino acids. V was clipped by 8 bases and J by 1 base; unmatched bases: 6. Germline V gene data show CDR1 as DFQATT and CDR2 as SNEGSKA (reference sequence). Source material: blood. This clonotype was obtained from a man between 18 and 35 years old in good health. V is TRBV20-1 and J is TRBJ2-5, with 8 bases identical to TRBD1. The CDR3 reads CSRTGRFQETQYF. The CDR3 bases are TGCAGTCGGACAGGGAGATTCCAAGAGACCCAGTACTTC.